The following is a T cell receptor (beta chain) sequence with its context. Its matching antigen is unknown. Sorted-subset replicate PCR reactions contained roughly 200 ng DNA, corresponding to approximately 30,000 T cell genomes. The assay was immunoSEQ multiplex PCR, and TCRdb's table has in-frame clones only and misses some. Of 1,400,000 or so clones detected, around 98.5% appear once; the ten largest clones hold under 0.45%. The sample belongs to a study of shared clonotypes between healthy human individuals. General study points: Generally, naive subsets (rather than memory subsets) showed larger estimated richness. The genetic and exposure-history diversity represented was limited by few donors.

The CDR3 extends over 14 amino acids. Unmatched junction bases numbered 7, after V lost 4 bases and J lost 7 bases. From germline, CDR1 is SGHTA and CDR2 FQGNSA. The chain employs TRBV7-2 and TRBJ1-5, with TRBD1 identical over 7 bases. This TCR derives from a man aged 25 to 40 in good health. Sequencing input: naive CD4+ T cells sorted from blood. Sample subset: CD45RA+ positively selected. CDR3 sequence (DNA): TGTGCCAGCAGCTCAGACAGGGTTGGGCAGCCCCAGCATTTT. This gives the protein CASSSDRVGQPQHF.